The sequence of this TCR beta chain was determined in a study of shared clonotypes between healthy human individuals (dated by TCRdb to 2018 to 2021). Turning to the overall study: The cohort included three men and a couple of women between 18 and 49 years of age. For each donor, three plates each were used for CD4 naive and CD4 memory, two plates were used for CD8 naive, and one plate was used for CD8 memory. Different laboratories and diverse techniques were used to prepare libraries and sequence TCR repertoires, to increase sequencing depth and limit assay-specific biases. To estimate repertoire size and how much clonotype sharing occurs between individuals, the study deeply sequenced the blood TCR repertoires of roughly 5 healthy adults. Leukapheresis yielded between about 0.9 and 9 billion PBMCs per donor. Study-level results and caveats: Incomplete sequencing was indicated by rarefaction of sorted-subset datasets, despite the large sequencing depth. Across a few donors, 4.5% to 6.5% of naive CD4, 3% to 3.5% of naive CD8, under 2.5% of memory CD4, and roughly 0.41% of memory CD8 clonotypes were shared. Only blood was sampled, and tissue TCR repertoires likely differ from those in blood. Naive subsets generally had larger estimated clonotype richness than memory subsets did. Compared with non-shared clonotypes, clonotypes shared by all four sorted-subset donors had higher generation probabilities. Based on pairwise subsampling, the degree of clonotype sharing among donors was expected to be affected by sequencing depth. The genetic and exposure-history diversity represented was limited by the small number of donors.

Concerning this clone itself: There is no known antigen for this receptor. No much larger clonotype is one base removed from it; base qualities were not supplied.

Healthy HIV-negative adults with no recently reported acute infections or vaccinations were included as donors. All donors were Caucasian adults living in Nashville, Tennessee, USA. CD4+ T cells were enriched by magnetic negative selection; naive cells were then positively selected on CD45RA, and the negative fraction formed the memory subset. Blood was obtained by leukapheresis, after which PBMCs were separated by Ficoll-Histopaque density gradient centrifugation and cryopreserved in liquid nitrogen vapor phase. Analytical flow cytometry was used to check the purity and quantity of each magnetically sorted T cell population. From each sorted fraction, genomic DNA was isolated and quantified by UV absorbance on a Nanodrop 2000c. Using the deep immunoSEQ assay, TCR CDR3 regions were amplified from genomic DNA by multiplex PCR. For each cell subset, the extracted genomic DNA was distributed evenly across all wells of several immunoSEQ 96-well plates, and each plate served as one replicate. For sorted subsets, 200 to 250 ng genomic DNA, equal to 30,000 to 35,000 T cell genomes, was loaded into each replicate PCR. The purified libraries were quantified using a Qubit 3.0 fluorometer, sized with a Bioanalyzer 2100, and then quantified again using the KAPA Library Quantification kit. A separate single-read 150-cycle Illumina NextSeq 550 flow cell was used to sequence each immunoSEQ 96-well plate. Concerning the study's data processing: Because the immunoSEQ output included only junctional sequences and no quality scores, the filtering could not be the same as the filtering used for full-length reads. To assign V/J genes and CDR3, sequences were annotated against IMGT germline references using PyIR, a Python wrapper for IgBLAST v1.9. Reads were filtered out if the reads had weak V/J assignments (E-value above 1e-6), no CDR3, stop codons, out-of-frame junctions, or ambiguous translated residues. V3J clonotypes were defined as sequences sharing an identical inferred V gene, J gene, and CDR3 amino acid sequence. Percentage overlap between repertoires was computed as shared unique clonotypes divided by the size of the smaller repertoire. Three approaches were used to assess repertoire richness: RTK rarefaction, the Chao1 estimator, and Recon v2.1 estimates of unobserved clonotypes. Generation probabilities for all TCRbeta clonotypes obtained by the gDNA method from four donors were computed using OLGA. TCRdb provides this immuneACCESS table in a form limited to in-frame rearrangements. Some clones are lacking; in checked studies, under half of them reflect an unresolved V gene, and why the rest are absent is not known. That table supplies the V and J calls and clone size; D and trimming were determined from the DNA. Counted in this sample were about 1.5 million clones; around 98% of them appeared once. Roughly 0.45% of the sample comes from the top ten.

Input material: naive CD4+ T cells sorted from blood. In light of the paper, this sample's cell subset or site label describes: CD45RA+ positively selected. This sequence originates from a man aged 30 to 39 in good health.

The nucleotide sequence is TGTGCCAGCAGCGTAGTAGGGGAGCCGAAGCAGTATTTT. Translated, it gives CASSVVGEPKQYF. This chain joins TRBV9 to TRBJ2-3; the D gene is perhaps TRBD1 or TRBD2, each of them matching over 5 bases. As encoded in the germline V gene, CDR1 is SGDLS while CDR2 is YYNGEE. The junction carries 13 bases between V and J, which are trimmed by 0 bases and 11 bases respectively. Including the terminal cysteine and phenylalanine, the CDR3 comprises 13 residues. Only the CDR3 portion is preserved as DNA: 39 bases, with reading frame beginning at the first base.